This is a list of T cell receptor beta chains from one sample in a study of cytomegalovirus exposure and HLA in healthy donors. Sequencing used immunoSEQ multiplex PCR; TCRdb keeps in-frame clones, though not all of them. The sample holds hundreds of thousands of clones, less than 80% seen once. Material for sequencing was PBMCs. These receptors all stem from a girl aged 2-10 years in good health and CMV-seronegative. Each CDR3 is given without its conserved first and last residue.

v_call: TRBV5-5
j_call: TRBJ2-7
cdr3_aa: ASSGLIIYEQY

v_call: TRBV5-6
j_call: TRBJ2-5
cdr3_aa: ASSLAPLQETQY

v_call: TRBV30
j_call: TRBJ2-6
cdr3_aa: AWSLSSGANVLT

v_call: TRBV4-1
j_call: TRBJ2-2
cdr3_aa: ASSQDGSGSAGELF

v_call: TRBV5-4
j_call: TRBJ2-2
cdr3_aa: ASSSFSKTGRNTGELF

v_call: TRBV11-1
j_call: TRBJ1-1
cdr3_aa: ASSLAAGLEAAF

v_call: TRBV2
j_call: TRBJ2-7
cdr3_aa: ASSKGLAGPYEQY

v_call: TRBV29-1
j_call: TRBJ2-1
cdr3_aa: SVFTVSYNEQF

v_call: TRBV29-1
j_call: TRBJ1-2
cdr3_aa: SARTGENYGYT

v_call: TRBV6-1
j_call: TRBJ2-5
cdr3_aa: ASSEDGTIGVTQY

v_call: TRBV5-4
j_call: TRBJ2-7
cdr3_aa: ASRDRAEYEQY

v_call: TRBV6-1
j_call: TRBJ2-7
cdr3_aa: ASSARGQGPPYEQY

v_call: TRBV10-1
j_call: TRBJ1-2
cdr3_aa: ASSSSGHVRRYGYT

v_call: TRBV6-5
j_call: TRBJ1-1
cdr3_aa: ASSHQPRGFAEAF

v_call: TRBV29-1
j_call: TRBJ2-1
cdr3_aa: SVFPGPRSNEQF

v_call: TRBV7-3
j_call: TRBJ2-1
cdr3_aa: ASSTGTYNEQF

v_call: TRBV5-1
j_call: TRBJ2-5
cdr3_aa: ASGRGGLQETQY

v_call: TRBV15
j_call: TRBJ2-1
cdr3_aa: ATSRDLSSGVEQF

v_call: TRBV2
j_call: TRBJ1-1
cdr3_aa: ASSVDRGDTEAF

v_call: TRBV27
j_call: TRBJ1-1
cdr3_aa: ASRFGGPRNTEAF

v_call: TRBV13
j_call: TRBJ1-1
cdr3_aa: ASSASDWNTEAF

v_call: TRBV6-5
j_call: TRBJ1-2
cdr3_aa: ASSTGNYGYT

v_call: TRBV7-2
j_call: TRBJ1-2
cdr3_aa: ASSPRTGYSYGYT

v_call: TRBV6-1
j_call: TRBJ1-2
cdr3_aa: ASSAGTGRANYGYT

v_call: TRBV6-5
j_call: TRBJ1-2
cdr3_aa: ASSFTGGGYT

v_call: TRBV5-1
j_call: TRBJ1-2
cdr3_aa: ASSLVRSGTEDGYT

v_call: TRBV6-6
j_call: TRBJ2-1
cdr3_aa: ASSATEVYNEQF

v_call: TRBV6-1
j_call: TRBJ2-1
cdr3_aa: ASSAGFRYNEQF

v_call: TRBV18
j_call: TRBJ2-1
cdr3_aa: ASSPRVGNEQF

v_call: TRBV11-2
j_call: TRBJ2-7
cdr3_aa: ASSLATREQY

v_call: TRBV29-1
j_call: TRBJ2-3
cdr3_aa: SVEGEEGVPPDTQY

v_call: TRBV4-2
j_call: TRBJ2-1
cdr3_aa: ASSQESAASYNEQF

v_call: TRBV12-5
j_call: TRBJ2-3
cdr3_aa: ASGSSDSGRYVGNSYRRDTQY

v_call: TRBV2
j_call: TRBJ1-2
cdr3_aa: ASSEGQGYGYT

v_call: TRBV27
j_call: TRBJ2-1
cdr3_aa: ASSKTGKPYNEQF

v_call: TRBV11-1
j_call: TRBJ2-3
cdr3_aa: ASSPGGDTQY

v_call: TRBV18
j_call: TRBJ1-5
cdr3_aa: ASSPGTGGYQPQH

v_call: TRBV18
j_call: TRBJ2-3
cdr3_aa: ASSPPTGFQTSTDTQY

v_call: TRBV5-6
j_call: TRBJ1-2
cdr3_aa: ASSAGGGQDYTLGYGYT

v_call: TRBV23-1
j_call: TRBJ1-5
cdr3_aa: ASSQSTEPINQPQH

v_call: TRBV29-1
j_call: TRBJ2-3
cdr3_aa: SVENGDTQY

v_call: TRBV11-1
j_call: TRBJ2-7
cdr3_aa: ASSLAKGAGALEQY

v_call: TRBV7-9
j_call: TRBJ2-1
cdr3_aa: ASSPGRIHNEQQF

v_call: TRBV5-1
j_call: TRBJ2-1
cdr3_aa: ASSTATSGKNGDEQF

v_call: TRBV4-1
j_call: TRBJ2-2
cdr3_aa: ASSRPGSGELF

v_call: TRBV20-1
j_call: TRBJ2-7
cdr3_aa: SPSTGNEQY

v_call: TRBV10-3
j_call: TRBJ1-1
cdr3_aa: AINSGGGTEAF

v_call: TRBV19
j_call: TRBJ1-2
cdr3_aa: ATSGNYGYT

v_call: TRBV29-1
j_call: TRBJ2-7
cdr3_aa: SANSAGDSYEQY

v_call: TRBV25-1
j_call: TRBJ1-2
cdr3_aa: ASSPDWDRNYGYT

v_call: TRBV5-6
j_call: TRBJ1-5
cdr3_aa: ASSRGSLRQNNQPQH

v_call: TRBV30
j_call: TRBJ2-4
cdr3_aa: AWGLAGGIQY

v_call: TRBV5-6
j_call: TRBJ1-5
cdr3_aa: ASSLYGGAGQPQH

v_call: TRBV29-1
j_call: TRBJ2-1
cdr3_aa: SVEYPGQGNEQF

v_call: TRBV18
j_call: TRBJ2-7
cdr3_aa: ASSPDRAGGYEQY

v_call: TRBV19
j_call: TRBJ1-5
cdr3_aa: ASSSGTLSNQPQH

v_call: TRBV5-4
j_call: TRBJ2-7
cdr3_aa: ASSLLGGGYEQY

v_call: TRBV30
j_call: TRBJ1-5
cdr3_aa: AWSPRGFQPQH

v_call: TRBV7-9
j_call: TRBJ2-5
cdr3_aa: ASSRAGGSFQETQY